Listed below are T cell receptor beta chains from one sample, sequenced in a study of OX40 agonist ivuxolimab in advanced cancers. The table came from immunoSEQ multiplex PCR; TCRdb's copy has only in-frame clones and leaves some out. The sample includes some 50,000 clones, roughly 94% of them seen just once. The sample was CD4+ or CD8+ T cells sorted from blood, taken in a trial of the OX40 agonist ivuxolimab. The origin of the receptors is an adult with an advanced solid tumor such as melanoma, head and neck, liver or kidney cancer. CDR3s include the opening cysteine and the closing phenylalanine or tryptophan. The D gene is left open where the match is weak. Only some rows state a clone size, as once, few, many or a class for expanded clones.

.	TRBV4-3	TRBD1	TRBJ2-1	CASSQGTGASGEQFF	TGCGCCAGCAGCCAAGGGACAGGGGCTTCGGGTGAGCAGTTCTTC
.	TRBV28	.	TRBJ2-3	CASSLNPAWGTDTQYF	TGTGCCAGCAGTTTAAATCCAGCGTGGGGCACAGATACGCAGTATTTT
.	TRBV5-1	TRBD2	TRBJ2-1	CASSLTSGIYNEQFF	TGCGCCAGCAGCTTGACTAGCGGGATCTACAATGAGCAGTTCTTC
.	TRBV28	TRBD1	TRBJ2-7	CASTKQGAPYEQYF	TGTGCCAGCACAAAACAGGGGGCCCCCTACGAGCAGTACTTC
.	TRBV2	.	TRBJ1-1	CASSDFYLDEAFF	TGTGCCAGCAGTGACTTTTATTTGGATGAAGCTTTCTTT
.	TRBV12-2	.	TRBJ2-7	CASRLRRSGTGIYEQYF	TGTGCAAGTCGCTTAAGACGTTCCGGGACAGGGATCTACGAGCAGTACTTC
.	TRBV11-1	TRBD1	TRBJ2-1	CASSLAGTAAYNEQFF	TGTGCCAGCAGCTTAGCTGGGACAGCCGCCTACAATGAGCAGTTCTTC
.	TRBV9	.	TRBJ2-1	CASRSGKTYNEQFF	TGTGCCAGCAGGTCCGGGAAGACCTACAATGAGCAGTTCTTC
.	TRBV10-3	.	TRBJ2-2	CAIRENTGELFF	TGTGCCATCAGGGAAAACACCGGGGAGCTGTTTTTT
.	TRBV6-6	TRBD2	TRBJ2-3	CASSSDSGRAPDTQYF	TGTGCCAGCAGTTCTGATAGCGGGAGGGCCCCAGATACGCAGTATTTT
.	TRBV27	.	TRBJ2-1	CANSFGGYNEQFF	TGTGCCAACAGTTTTGGAGGGTACAATGAGCAGTTCTTC
.	TRBV11-2	.	TRBJ1-1	CASSLTLGREAFF	TGTGCCAGCAGCTTAACCCTAGGCAGGGAAGCTTTCTTT
.	TRBV14	TRBD1	TRBJ2-5	CASSPLQGASGETQYF	TGTGCCAGCAGCCCGCTACAGGGGGCGTCGGGAGAGACCCAGTACTTC
.	TRBV9	.	TRBJ2-7	CASSVGDSSYEQYF	TGTGCCAGCAGCGTAGGGGATTCCTCTTACGAGCAGTACTTC
.	TRBV6-5	.	TRBJ1-1	CASSYLSQRGTEAFF	TGTGCCAGCAGTTACCTTTCCCAAAGGGGGACTGAAGCTTTCTTT
.	TRBV2	.	TRBJ2-6	CASSEDDGANVLTF	TGTGCCAGCAGTGAAGATGATGGGGCCAACGTCCTGACTTTC
.	TRBV30	TRBD2	TRBJ2-1	CAFTTSGNYNEQFF	TGTGCCTTCACGACTAGCGGGAACTACAATGAGCAGTTCTTC
.	TRBV7-9	TRBD1	TRBJ2-1	CASSYPDRGNEQFF	TGTGCCAGCAGCTACCCAGACAGGGGGAATGAGCAGTTCTTC
.	TRBV7-6	TRBD2	TRBJ2-1	CASSRGLAGGNEQFF	TGTGCCAGCAGTCGGGGACTAGCGGGAGGCAATGAGCAGTTCTTC
.	TRBV5-5	TRBD1	TRBJ2-7	CASSYPDRGPYEQYF	TGTGCCAGCAGTTATCCGGACAGGGGTCCCTACGAGCAGTACTTC
.	TRBV19	.	TRBJ1-2	CATSRWDGHGYTF	TGTGCCACCTCTCGCTGGGATGGCCATGGCTACACCTTC
.	TRBV13	TRBD2	TRBJ2-3	CATSLGLVLSGTQYF	TGTGCCACCTCTTTGGGACTAGTCTTATCGGGTACGCAGTATTTT
.	TRBV14	.	TRBJ2-2	CASSQEYTGELFF	TGTGCCAGCAGCCAAGAGTACACCGGGGAGCTGTTTTTT
.	TRBV11-2	.	TRBJ2-7	CASSLHGASSYEQYF	TGTGCCAGCAGCTTACATGGGGCGAGCTCCTACGAGCAGTACTTC
.	TRBV10-3	TRBD2	TRBJ2-3	CAISPTWGLAGGMIDTQYF	TGTGCCATCAGTCCAACATGGGGACTAGCGGGAGGCATGATAGATACGCAGTATTTT
.	TRBV6-5	.	TRBJ2-7	CASSYDSSYEQYF	TGTGCCAGCAGTTACGACTCGTCCTACGAGCAGTACTTC
.	TRBV9	.	TRBJ2-7	CASSVGDISYEQYF	TGTGCCAGCAGCGTAGGTGACATATCGTACGAGCAGTACTTC
once	TRBV7-2	.	TRBJ2-7	CASSLVPYGKGLHEQYF	TGTGCCAGCAGCTTAGTCCCTTACGGGAAAGGACTCCACGAGCAGTACTTC
.	TRBV4-1	.	TRBJ1-4	CASSEGWKNEKLFF	TGCGCCAGCAGCGAGGGGTGGAAGAATGAAAAACTGTTTTTT
.	TRBV6-5	.	TRBJ2-7	CASTLYHGDEQYF	TGTGCCAGCACCCTATATCATGGAGACGAGCAGTACTTC
.	TRBV4-3	.	TRBJ2-1	CASSQGQSNEQFF	TGCGCCAGCAGCCAAGGACAGTCCAATGAGCAGTTCTTC
.	TRBV30	TRBD2	TRBJ2-7	CAWGLAGEQYF	TGTGCCTGGGGACTAGCGGGTGAGCAGTACTTC
.	TRBV11-2	.	TRBJ2-7	CASSLNSYEQYF	TGTGCCAGCAGCTTAAATAGCTACGAGCAGTACTTC
.	TRBV21-1	.	TRBJ2-3	CASSKDVGSCADTQYF	TGTGCCAGCAGCAAAGACGTGGGGAGTTGCGCAGATACGCAGTATTTT
.	TRBV29-1	TRBD2	TRBJ2-2	CSGWGLAGGPAGELFF	TGCAGCGGCTGGGGACTAGCGGGAGGCCCAGCCGGGGAGCTGTTTTTT
.	TRBV7-9	TRBD2	TRBJ2-7	CASSLVTSGRLSRYEQYF	TGTGCCAGCAGCTTAGTTACTAGCGGGAGGCTATCACGGTACGAGCAGTACTTC
once	TRBV11-2	.	TRBJ2-2	CASSLASYTGELFF	TGTGCCAGCAGCTTAGCATCCTACACCGGGGAGCTGTTTTTT
.	TRBV15	TRBD1	TRBJ2-7	CATSRAGTGGSYEQYF	TGTGCCACCAGCAGAGCCGGGACAGGGGGCTCCTACGAGCAGTACTTC
.	TRBV6-5	.	TRBJ1-4	CASSYVGATNEKLFF	TGTGCCAGCAGTTACGTCGGGGCAACTAATGAAAAACTGTTTTTT
.	TRBV28	.	TRBJ2-7	CASSFEGLGFYEQYF	TGTGCCAGCAGTTTTGAGGGCTTGGGGTTTTACGAGCAGTACTTC
once	TRBV7-9	.	TRBJ2-7	CASSLRVGDYEQYF	TGTGCCAGCAGCTTACGGGTGGGAGACTACGAGCAGTACTTC
.	TRBV27	.	TRBJ2-7	CASLRLKNTNYEQYF	TGTGCCAGCCTCAGGCTCAAGAACACCAACTACGAGCAGTACTTC
.	TRBV7-9	TRBD1	TRBJ2-5	CASRPTGGETQYF	TGTGCCAGCAGACCGACAGGGGGGGAGACCCAGTACTTC
once	TRBV6-5	TRBD2	TRBJ2-3	CASSPSGSTTDTQYF	TGTGCCAGCAGTCCTAGCGGGAGCACCACAGATACGCAGTATTTT
.	TRBV7-9	.	TRBJ2-5	CASSLASPASFKTQYF	TGTGCCAGCAGCTTAGCCAGCCCGGCTAGTTTCAAGACCCAGTACTTC
.	TRBV6-5	TRBD2	TRBJ2-1	CASSFRAGEWNEQFF	TGTGCCAGCAGTTTCCGAGCGGGAGAGTGGAATGAGCAGTTCTTC
once	TRBV7-9	TRBD1	TRBJ1-1	CASSFSGGAAFF	TGTGCCAGCAGCTTTTCAGGGGGCGCAGCTTTCTTT
once	TRBV2	.	TRBJ2-7	CASSGTVTYEQYF	TGTGCCAGCAGTGGGACAGTGACCTACGAGCAGTACTTC
.	TRBV4-3	.	TRBJ1-1	CASSQVETEEAFF	TGCGCCAGCAGCCAAGTCGAGACAGAAGAAGCTTTCTTT
.	TRBV27	TRBD1	TRBJ1-4	CASSGTGQGTNEKLFF	TGTGCCAGCAGTGGAACAGGACAGGGCACTAACGAAAAACTGTTTTTT
.	TRBV5-3	.	TRBJ1-5	CARSSYPKYRNQPQHF	TGTGCCAGAAGCTCCTATCCTAAGTACAGGAATCAGCCCCAGCATTTT
.	TRBV13	.	TRBJ2-3	CASSLPTTGTQYF	TGTGCCAGCAGCCTACCCACTACGGGTACGCAGTATTTT
.	TRBV6-5	.	TRBJ1-1	CASMEGLNTEAFF	TGTGCCAGCATGGAGGGATTGAACACTGAAGCTTTCTTT
.	TRBV30	.	TRBJ1-1	CAYTRGYTEAFF	TGTGCCTACACGAGGGGCTACACTGAAGCTTTCTTT
.	TRBV28	TRBD1	TRBJ1-5	CASSTGVPSNQPQHF	TGTGCCAGCAGTACAGGGGTCCCGAGCAATCAGCCCCAGCATTTT
.	TRBV9	.	TRBJ2-1	CASSAGTITFEQFF	TGTGCCAGCAGCGCCGGGACAATCACCTTCGAGCAGTTCTTC
.	TRBV29-1	.	TRBJ2-2	CSVLGDGTGELFF	TGCAGCGTTCTCGGGGACGGCACCGGGGAGCTGTTTTTT